The clone carrying this TCR beta chain came up a few times. Its antigen is not known. These data are taken from a study of response to subunit inactivated influenza vaccine. Study-level findings and limits: Only a handful of new T cells, the authors suggested, are recruited with each seasonal influenza vaccination.

TCRdb re-derived calls from the RT-PCR reads in MiXCR, one entry per CDR3 protein. The sample contains around 650,000 distinct CDR3 sequences, 15% to 19% of which appear only once. In germline, CDR1 is DFQATT, CDR2 SNEGSKA (reference sequence). The CDR3 spans 14 residues. Germline trimming cut 4 bases from V and 3 bases from J; bases unmatched to any gene: 4. The material was PBMCs from blood, obtained 11 to 12 days after vaccination. This sequence was found in a man aged 50-60 years who received an inactivated influenza vaccine. The chain uses TRBV20-1 and TRBJ1-3, with 9 positions matching TRBD1. The CDR3 DNA reads TGCAGTGCTAAACAGGGGGCGAGTGGAAACACCATATATTTT. Encoded protein: CSAKQGASGNTIYF.